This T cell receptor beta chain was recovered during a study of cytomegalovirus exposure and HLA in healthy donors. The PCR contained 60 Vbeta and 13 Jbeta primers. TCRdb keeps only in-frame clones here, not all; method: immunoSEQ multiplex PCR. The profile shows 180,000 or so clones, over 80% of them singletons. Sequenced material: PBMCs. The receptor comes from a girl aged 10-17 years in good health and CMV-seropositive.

The CDR3 is CASSDSGGKSEQFF. CDR3 nucleotides: TGTGCCAGCAGTGACTCGGGGGGAAAATCCGAGCAGTTCTTC. The chain couples TRBV6-4 to TRBJ2-1; D is possibly TRBD2 (6 bases). CDR1 is MRHNA and CDR2 is SNTAGT in the germline V gene. V dropped 0 bases and J dropped 10 bases, with 13 bases sitting between them. The CDR3 runs 14 residues.